These 27 T cell receptor beta chains were sequenced from one sample in a study of cytomegalovirus exposure and HLA in healthy donors (dated by TCRdb to 2016 to 2017). The library was prepared using the immunoSEQ multiplex PCR assay. For the multiplex PCR, a mixture combining 60 forward primers for TCR Vbeta segments and 13 reverse primers for TCR Jbeta segments was used. Entries here come from immuneACCESS through TCRdb and include only in-frame sequences with V and J called. Some clones fail to appear in such tables; in the studies checked, an unresolved V gene covers under half of the shortfall, and the cause of the remainder is unknown. Per the sample table, the count is approximately 150,000 clones. The ten most abundant clones make up around 1.5% of the sample. Sequencing was done on a sample of PBMCs. Receptors originate from a woman between 45 and 60 years old in good health and CMV-seronegative.

The CDR3 is CASSQGRGSYEQYF. CDR3 coding DNA: TGCGCCAGCAGCCAAGGTCGGGGTTCCTACGAGCAGTACTTC. The gene calls are TRBV4-1 and TRBJ2-7; D perhaps matches TRBD2 (5 bases). V lost 1 base to trimming and J lost 1 base, with 8 bases between them. CDR1 is MGHRA, CDR2 YSYEKL, per germline. CDR3 length equals 14 residues.

This chain uses TRBV9 with TRBJ2-1, with no clear D. The CDR3 covers 14 residues. Germline CDR1 and CDR2: SGDLS and YYNGEE. The V gene lost 3 bases and the J gene lost 15 bases, with 22 bases spanning the gap. CDR3 in DNA: TGTGCCAGCAGCGCCAGATTAACGGCGCTAAGACTGTTCTTC. Translating gives CASSARLTALRLFF. Drawing the rest from reference TRBV9 and TRBJ2-1, the complete variable domain is DSGVTQTPKHLITATGQRVTLRCSPRSGDLSVYWYQQSLDQGLQFLIQYYNGEERAKGNILERFSAQQFPDLHSELNLSSLELGDSALYFCASSARLTALRLFFGPGTRLTVL.

This sequence joins TRBV18 and TRBJ2-3; 14 bases fit TRBD2. In germline, CDR1 is KGHSH, CDR2 LQKENI. The CDR3 spans 17 residues. The J segment lost 4 bases and the V segment lost 0 bases, leaving 3 bases of the junction unmatched. The CDR3 is CASSPPVTSGRADTQYF. The DNA of the CDR3 is TGTGCCAGCTCACCACCTGTGACTAGCGGGAGGGCAGATACGCAGTATTTT.

The chain links TRBV4-2 to TRBJ1-4; D not certain. The length of the CDR3 is 16 residues. The V gene's germline CDR1 is LGHNA and CDR2 YNFKEQ. Trimming took off 1 base at V and 8 bases at J, with 17 bases between the two ends. The CDR3: CASSQVGNGPREKLFF. For the CDR3, the DNA is TGTGCCAGCAGCCAAGTTGGTAACGGTCCGCGGGAAAAACTGTTTTTT.

CDR3 sequence (DNA): TGTGCCAGCAGCTCCACCGAGGACAGAGTCTACGAGCAGTACTTC. It specifies CASSSTEDRVYEQYF. The chain links TRBV7-9 to TRBJ2-7, with D possibly TRBD1 on 6 matching bases. Germline CDR1 reads SEHNR; CDR2 reads FQNEAQ (reference sequence). Trimming stripped 4 bases from V and 3 bases from J, with 16 bases between. This CDR3 comprises 15 residues.

The chain carries TRBV10-3 and TRBJ2-6; D is possibly TRBD2 (6 bases). Trimming shortened V by 2 bases and J by 4 bases, and 9 bases separated the two germline ends. Germline assignment: CDR1 ENHRY and CDR2 SYGVKD. This CDR3 contains 15 residues. The CDR3 protein is CAISEGAGGANVLTF. CDR3 sequence (DNA): TGTGCCATCAGTGAGGGGGCGGGAGGGGCCAACGTCCTGACTTTC.

The CDR3 protein is CASSFLQKGTEAFF. The CDR3 coding sequence is TGTGCCAGCAGTTTCCTCCAAAAGGGGACTGAAGCTTTCTTT. This chain joins TRBV27 and TRBJ1-1, with D possibly TRBD1 on 5 matching bases. From germline, CDR1 is MNHEY and CDR2 SMNVEV (reference sequence). There are 14 residues in the CDR3. Trimming stripped 3 bases from V and 5 bases from J, with 13 bases between.

This chain joins TRBV13 and TRBJ2-6, with D uncertain. Trimming pared 5 bases from V and 3 bases from J, leaving 11 bases between. In germline, CDR1 is PRHDT, CDR2 FYEKMQ (reference sequence). This CDR3 is built from 15 residues. In DNA, the CDR3 is TGTGCCAGCAGCCCCCCCCTAGATGGGGCCAACGTCCTGACTTTC. Translation gives CASSPPLDGANVLTF.

The chain joins TRBV23-1 to TRBJ1-5; TRBD1 matches at 7 bases. TRBV23-1 is an ORF; its function is uncertain. CDR3 length: 18 residues. J lost 0 bases, V lost 0 bases, and 8 bases had no gene match. The CDR3, as DNA: TGCGCCAGCAGTCAATCGGGGACAGACCTTGATAGCAATCAGCCCCAGCATTTT. It specifies CASSQSGTDLDSNQPQHF.

The V gene is TRBV9, the J gene TRBJ2-1; 9 nucleotides agree with TRBD2. Germline CDR1 SGDLS, CDR2 YYNGEE. This CDR3 spans 14 amino acids. With 7 bases clipped from V and 5 bases from J, the junction kept 7 bases outside the gene matches. The DNA for the CDR3 is TGTGCCAGCTCGACAGCTAGCGGGGACAATGAGCAGTTCTTC. Translated, it gives CASSTASGDNEQFF. Filled out from reference TRBV9 and TRBJ2-1, the complete variable domain reads DSGVTQTPKHLITATGQRVTLRCSPRSGDLSVYWYQQSLDQGLQFLIQYYNGEERAKGNILERFSAQQFPDLHSELNLSSLELGDSALYFCASSTASGDNEQFFGPGTRLTVL.

The rearrangement links TRBV28 to TRBJ1-1; 12 bases align to TRBD1. V shed 6 bases, J shed 7 bases, and the junction held 9 bases outside the gene matches. The CDR3 extends over 15 amino acids. CDR1 and CDR2 from the germline V gene are MDHEN and SYDVKM. The CDR3, as DNA: TGTGCCAGCAGCATCCGGGACAGGGGGCGAAATGAAGCTTTCTTT. Translated, it gives CASSIRDRGRNEAFF.

The V call is TRBV9, the J call TRBJ1-5; D is perhaps TRBD1 (6 bases). Deletions cut 0 bases from V and 0 bases from J, with 13 bases between. The CDR3 length is 17 residues. Germline CDR1 reads SGDLS; CDR2 reads YYNGEE. The chain's CDR3 is CASSVGGGVYSNQPQHF. DNA of the CDR3: TGTGCCAGCAGCGTAGGGGGGGGCGTTTATAGCAATCAGCCCCAGCATTTT.

The genes are TRBV28 and TRBJ2-5; 8 bases fit TRBD1. Germline assignment: CDR1 MDHEN and CDR2 SYDVKM. The trim removed 6 bases at V and 4 bases at J, leaving 7 bases unmatched. The CDR3 is 14 residues long. DNA of the CDR3: TGTGCCAGCAGAAGGACAGGGAGTACAGAGACCCAGTACTTC. Translated, it gives CASRRTGSTETQYF.

V usage is TRBV2 and J usage is TRBJ1-5, with 7 nucleotides matching TRBD1. V was pared by 6 bases and J by 4 bases, with 9 bases of the junction left unmatched. The germline gives CDR1 SNHLY, CDR2 FYNNEI. This CDR3 has 15 amino acids. The CDR3 here is CASSDGTVLNQPQHF. The CDR3 region has the DNA TGTGCCAGCAGCGACGGGACAGTGCTAAATCAGCCCCAGCATTTT.

This chain connects TRBV4-2 to TRBJ2-6; tentative D call: TRBD2 (5 bases). Per germline, CDR1 LGHNA and CDR2 YNFKEQ. V lost 0 bases and J 1 base, leaving 10 bases between the germline ends. The CDR3 is 17 amino acids. The CDR3, as DNA: TGTGCCAGCAGCCAAGATGGGAGCGAGTCTGGGGCCAACGTCCTGACTTTC. It is translated as CASSQDGSESGANVLTF.

J is TRBJ2-1 and V is TRBV25-1; D uncertain. The CDR3 runs 13 residues. The V and J ends lost 4 bases and 2 bases respectively, with 6 bases between them. Germline V CDR1 and CDR2: MGHDK, SYGVNS. This CDR3 is CASSAVTYNEQFF. CDR3 in DNA: TGTGCCAGCAGTGCGGTCACCTACAATGAGCAGTTCTTC.

The V call is TRBV4-2, the J call TRBJ2-5, with a possible D match to TRBD2 (6 bases). The V gene lost 1 base and the J gene lost 2 bases, with 14 bases spanning the gap. CDR3 length: 16 residues. Germline loops: CDR1 LGHNA, CDR2 YNFKEQ. CDR3 loop: CASSQGGGALQETQYF. CDR3 nucleotide sequence: TGTGCCAGCAGCCAAGGCGGCGGGGCCCTACAAGAGACCCAGTACTTC.

The chain uses TRBV28 and TRBJ1-2; TRBD1 matches at 7 bases. CDR3 length equals 11 residues. The V gene's germline CDR1 is MDHEN and CDR2 SYDVKM. Trimming removed 8 bases from V and 4 bases from J; junction bases left unmatched: 1. The CDR3 DNA sequence: TGTGCCAGCGGGGACAGCTATGGCTACACCTTC. Translated: CASGDSYGYTF.

This sequence joins TRBV30 and TRBJ1-1; the D is unclear. With 1 base removed from V and 1 base from J, the gap between germline ends came to 7 bases. The CDR3 contains 13 residues. Per germline, CDR1 GTSNPN and CDR2 SVGIG (reference sequence). CDR3 in DNA: TGTGCCTGGAGTGACGAGGAGAACACTGAAGCTTTCTTT. Protein product: CAWSDEENTEAFF. The whole variable domain, remainder taken from reference TRBV30 and TRBJ1-1, is SQTIHQWPATLVQPVGSPLSLECTVEGTSNPNLYWYRQAAGRGLQLLFYSVGIGQISSEVPQNLSASRPQDRQFILSSKKLLLSDSGFYLCAWSDEENTEAFFGQGTRLTVV.

The rearrangement uses TRBV30 and TRBJ1-2, with D perhaps matching TRBD1 (6 bases). Germline V gene data show CDR1 as GTSNPN and CDR2 as SVGIG (reference sequence). This CDR3 comprises 13 residues. V dropped 1 base and J dropped 9 bases, with 15 bases sitting between them. CDR3 loop: CAWSGQEFVSYTF. Here the CDR3 DNA reads TGTGCCTGGAGTGGACAGGAGTTTGTTAGCTACACCTTC.

The gene calls are TRBV7-2 and TRBJ1-3; D call uncertain. Trimming pared 4 bases from V and 0 bases from J, leaving 13 bases between. Germline V gene data show CDR1 as SGHTA and CDR2 as FQGNSA. The CDR3 is made up of 16 amino acids. CDR3 region: CASSSREAPSGNTIYF. CDR3 coding DNA: TGTGCCAGCAGCTCCCGGGAGGCTCCCTCTGGAAACACCATATATTTT.

The chain uses TRBV2 and TRBJ2-1, with a tentative D call TRBD2 (5 bases). V lost 9 bases to trimming and J lost 0 bases, with 12 bases between them. Looked up from germline, CDR1 is SNHLY and CDR2 is FYNNEI. CDR3 length: 14 amino acids. Written as DNA, the CDR3 is TGTGCCAGTCCTACTAGGAGCTCCTACAATGAGCAGTTCTTC. Its translation: CASPTRSSYNEQFF.

J is TRBJ2-7 and V is TRBV10-3, with TRBD1 matching 7 bases. The V gene's germline CDR1 is ENHRY and CDR2 SYGVKD. The CDR3 spans 13 residues. J lost 3 bases, V lost 6 bases, and 5 bases had no gene match. The CDR3 protein is CAIRGGQSYEQYF. The CDR3 DNA reads as TGTGCCATCAGAGGGGGACAGAGCTACGAGCAGTACTTC.

V usage is TRBV9 and J usage is TRBJ2-3; 7 nucleotides match TRBD1. The V segment lost 4 bases and the J segment 2 bases; nucleotides outside the gene matches: 7. The CDR3 covers 15 residues. Looked up from germline, CDR1 is SGDLS and CDR2 is YYNGEE. As DNA, the CDR3 is TGTGCCAGCAGCTCCCGCGGACAGGCCACAGATACGCAGTATTTT. This codes for CASSSRGQATDTQYF.

The V call is TRBV4-2, the J call TRBJ2-7; D possibly corresponds to TRBD2 (6 bases). Trimming took off 0 bases at V and 2 bases at J, with 17 bases between the two ends. Germline CDR1 and CDR2: LGHNA and YNFKEQ. The length of the CDR3 is 17 residues. This CDR3 reads CASSQESRGYLPYEQYF. The DNA of the CDR3 is TGTGCCAGCAGCCAAGAGTCCCGGGGGTACCTACCCTACGAGCAGTACTTC.

Comment on this clone: Germline is not matched at one junction end, which may reflect a read error. The chain couples TRBV7-8 to TRBJ2-7; D call uncertain. Germline CDR1 is SGHVS and CDR2 is FQNEAQ. The CDR3 is made up of 11 amino acids. This chain's CDR3 is CASSLSSEQYF. In DNA, the CDR3 is TGTGCCAGCAGCTTATCCTCCGAGCAGTACTTC.

This sequence joins TRBV5-5 and TRBJ1-2; D unresolved. The ends were cut back, 5 bases at V and 6 bases at J, with 11 bases in the middle. There are 12 residues in the CDR3. CDR1 and CDR2 from the germline V gene are SGHKS and YYEKEE (reference sequence). The DNA for the CDR3 is TGTGCCAGCAGGCCGGGATTGGATGGCTACACCTTC. Its translation: CASRPGLDGYTF. Together with reference TRBV5-5 and TRBJ1-2, the CDR3 gives the full variable domain: DAGVTQSPTHLIKTRGQQVTLRCSPISGHKSVSWYQQVLGQGPQFIFQYYEKEERGRGNFPDRFSARQFPNYSSELNVNALLLGDSALYLCASRPGLDGYTFGSGTRLTVV.